The sequence of this T cell receptor beta chain was determined in a study of spatial heterogeneity in lung cancer. Study-level points and caveats: Tumor T-cell coverage was an estimated 7% or so for alpha and roughly 13% for beta chains. In tumors, expanded intratumoral alpha and beta TCR counts tracked mutation counts.

This clonotype is deemed medium-sized. Its antigen is as yet unknown. TCR cDNA molecules each had a unique molecular identifier. TCRdb fed the 5' RACE reads into MiXCR, producing one record per CDR3 protein. The sample yields about 13,000 distinct CDR3 sequences, around 5.8% seen once. Trimming stripped 5 bases from V and 2 bases from J, with 13 bases between. Germline V CDR1 and CDR2: DFQATT, SNEGSKA (reference sequence). This CDR3 has 13 residues. The time point: sample taken at primary tumor resection. There were some 70 donors, all of them untreated patients with early-stage non-small cell lung cancer. Tumor, nontumor lung or frozen PBMC supplied whole RNA, sequenced without sorting.

The chain combines TRBV20-1 with TRBJ2-7; D uncertain. The starting material was lung tumor tissue, obtained at surgery. This receptor was obtained from a female donor with early-stage non-small cell lung cancer. The CDR3 DNA reads as TGCAGTGCTCCTGGGTGGCAACCCTACGAGCAGTACTTC. The encoded protein is CSAPGWQPYEQYF.